The 10 T cell receptor beta chains below all came from one sample that was sequenced in a study of Ad26.COV2.S vaccination and SARS-CoV-2 variants. Treatment of the sample: around 19 received Ad26.COV2.S at low or high dose, single or two shots; 5 received placebo; per-sample allocation not given. Sampling occurred on day 63 after the first vaccine or placebo injection. Measured with immunoSEQ multiplex PCR; TCRdb has only the in-frame clones, and not every one. The data show about 330,000 clones, around 90% seen once. The sample consisted of peripheral blood, taken in a trial of Ad26.COV2.S vaccine versus placebo. Receptors originate from a person aged 18 to 65 who received the Ad26.COV2.S COVID-19 vaccine or a placebo.

The chain uses TRBV9 and TRBJ1-6; D is uncertain. The CDR3 is 14 amino acids. Germline loops: CDR1 SGDLS, CDR2 YYNGEE. V was clipped by 4 bases and J by 0 bases, with 5 bases between them. The CDR3 region is CASSKSSYNSPLHF. CDR3 nucleotide sequence: TGTGCCAGCAGCAAAAGCTCCTATAATTCACCCCTCCACTTT.

The J gene is TRBJ2-3, the V gene TRBV6-1; no clear D gene. The CDR3 runs to 15 residues. In germline, CDR1 is MNHNS, CDR2 SASEGT. Trimming shortened V by 7 bases and J by 2 bases, and 16 bases separated the two germline ends. CDR3 bases: TGTGCCAGCACCTTAGGAGTAAGGTACACAGATACGCAGTATTTT. Amino acids: CASTLGVRYTDTQYF.

This clone occurred a few times. This CDR3 is CASSPTTVAGGRKYEQYF. The CDR3 bases are TGTGCCAGCAGTCCTACTACCGTCGCAGGGGGGAGAAAATACGAGCAGTACTTC. V and J are TRBV11-3 and TRBJ2-7; a weak D match, TRBD1 (7 bases). The CDR3 loop spans 18 amino acids. Looked up from germline, CDR1 is SGHNT and CDR2 is YENEEA. Trimming stripped 6 bases from V and 4 bases from J, with 28 bases between. Filled out from reference TRBV11-3 and TRBJ2-7, the complete variable domain reads EAGVVQSPRYKIIEKKQPVAFWCNPISGHNTLYWYLQNLGQGPELLIRYENEEAVDDSQLPKDRFSAERLKGVDSTLKIQPAELGDSAVYLCASSPTTVAGGRKYEQYFGPGTRLTVT.

V and J are TRBV3-1 (or the pseudogene TRBV3-2) and TRBJ2-7; D perhaps matches TRBD2 (5 bases). The germline V gene encodes CDR1 LGHDT and CDR2 YNNKEL (reference sequence). CDR3 length equals 15 residues. Trimming took 1 base from V and 3 from J, leaving 13 bases between them. CDR3 residues: CASSQGGLGFYEQYV. CDR3 coding DNA: TGTGCCAGCAGCCAAGGAGGGCTCGGATTCTACGAGCAGTACGTC.

This clone occurred a few times. The gene calls are TRBV6-1 and TRBJ2-2; 8 bases map to TRBD2. This CDR3 has 20 residues. The germline V gene encodes CDR1 MNHNS and CDR2 SASEGT. Germline trimming cut 1 base from V and 4 bases from J; bases unmatched to any gene: 17. The CDR3 region has the DNA TGTGCCAGCAGTGAAGGTTATCGTCGCGGGGGGCGAACCCCCACCGGGGAGCTGTTTTTT. As protein: CASSEGYRRGGRTPTGELFF.

The chain uses TRBV4-1 and TRBJ1-2, with D possibly matching TRBD1 (6 bases). The germline V gene encodes CDR1 MGHRA and CDR2 YSYEKL. The CDR3 length is 15 residues. Trimming pared 1 base from V and 1 base from J, leaving 10 bases between. For the CDR3, the DNA is TGCGCCAGCAGCCAAGGTCAAGGGGGTAACTATGGCTACACCTTC. The encoded protein is CASSQGQGGNYGYTF.

V gene TRBV29-1 combines with J gene TRBJ1-1, with 12 nucleotides matching TRBD1. CDR3 length: 14 amino acids. V shed 7 bases, J shed 3 bases, and the junction held 6 bases outside the gene matches. Germline V gene sequence: CDR1 SQVTM, CDR2 ANQGSEA. Written as DNA, the CDR3 is TGCAGCGCAGCCGGGACAGGGGGCTACACTGAAGCTTTCTTT. This sequence encodes CSAAGTGGYTEAFF.

This chain connects TRBV7-2 to TRBJ1-2, with D unclear. The CDR3 runs 13 residues. With 0 bases removed from V and 8 bases from J, the gap between germline ends came to 10 bases. Germline CDR1 is SGHTA and CDR2 is FQGNSA. CDR3 loop: CASSLAQGRGYTF. DNA of the CDR3: TGTGCCAGCAGCTTAGCGCAAGGGAGGGGCTACACCTTC.

The chain couples TRBV7-6 to TRBJ2-3; the D is unclear. Trimming pared 0 bases from V and 2 bases from J, leaving 3 bases between. The CDR3 runs to 13 residues. CDR1 and CDR2 (germline): SGHVS, FNYEAQ. CDR3 coding DNA: TGTGCCAGCAGCTTAGCGGTCACAGATACGCAGTATTTT. Translating it yields CASSLAVTDTQYF.

This chain uses TRBV11-3 with TRBJ1-2; D is ambiguous. This CDR3 is built from 16 residues. The germline gives CDR1 SGHNT, CDR2 YENEEA. V was shortened by 4 bases and J by 6 bases, with 21 bases between the two germline ends. CDR3 coding DNA: TGTGCCAGCAGCTATAACCCGGACGGGAGGAAGGATGGCTACACCTTC. Its protein is CASSYNPDGRKDGYTF.